The clone carrying this T cell receptor (beta chain) is deemed medium-sized. Its target is unknown. This sample is part of a study of T-cell memory formation after mild COVID-19. Background on the study: TCR clusters were largely donor specific. General study findings and limits: Researchers report contracting CD4+ clones mostly in CM and EM, with CD8+ clones in EMRA.

CDR3 length: 15 residues. CDR1 is MRHNA and CDR2 is SNTAGT in the germline V gene. J lost 2 bases, V lost 2 bases, and 1 base had no gene match. TCRdb reanalysed the 5' RACE reads using MiXCR and keeps one entry per CDR3 protein. Of tens of thousands of distinct CDR3 sequences in the sample, 7.5% to 8% were seen once. Sequencing used PBMCs or a T cell subset sorted from them (not recorded which). This TCR was recovered from a man in his late teens or twenties who had mild COVID-19 (a few samples of this study predate the infection). Cell type and time point are not known. The rearrangement uses TRBV6-4 and TRBJ2-3; 10 bases are a match to TRBD2. CDR3 DNA: TGTGCCAGCAGTGACAGCGGGGGGGCCACAGATACGCAGTATTTT. Encoded protein: CASSDSGGATDTQYF.